These 12 T cell receptor beta chains came from one sample sequenced in a study of T cells in Graves' hyperthyroidism and ophthalmopathy. The investigators amplified TCR beta CDR3 regions from RNA transcripts. HTBI primers were the set used in a first-round RT-PCR of the TCR CDR3. TCRdb re-called the multiplex PCR reads with MiXCR, one entry per CDR3 protein. The data contain more than 550,000 distinct CDR3 sequences, roughly 45% of them seen just once; the ten biggest clones take up approximately 6.8%. Source material: peripheral blood or thyroid tissue (not recorded which). Receptors originate from an adult man with Graves' disease, either hyperthyroidism or ophthalmopathy (not recorded which).

With regard to this clonotype: One end of the junction varies from germline; a read error may be responsible. The J gene is TRBJ1-1, the V gene TRBV10-3, with 9 bases identical to TRBD1. This CDR3 comprises 15 residues. Germline V gene data show CDR1 as ENHRY and CDR2 as SYGVKD. Written as DNA, the CDR3 is TGTGCCATCAGCGAGTCGGACAGGGGGAACACTGAAGCTTTCTTT. Amino acids: CAISESDRGNTEAFF.

This clonotype was detected only a few times. This chain connects TRBV12-3 or TRBV12-4 to TRBJ1-5; a weak D match, TRBD1 (5 bases). V lost 4 bases to trimming and J lost 6 bases, with 13 bases between them. The length of the CDR3 is 14 residues. CDR3 sequence: CASSYRTGGQPQHF. The DNA for the CDR3 is TGTGCCAGCAGTTACCGCACGGGGGGTCAGCCCCAGCATTTT.

This sequence joins TRBV19 and TRBJ2-6, with 7 positions matching TRBD1. Germline CDR1 and CDR2: LNHDA and SQIVND (reference sequence). V dropped 11 bases and J dropped 0; count of bases not matched to a gene: 7. The CDR3 has 15 amino acids. The CDR3 spells CAGRDSSSGANVLTF. In DNA, the CDR3 is TGTGCCGGACGGGACAGTTCCTCTGGGGCCAACGTCCTGACTTTC.

This clonotype came up once. This may be a read error, as it is one base from a much larger clone. The chain couples TRBV29-1 to TRBJ2-7; D is perhaps TRBD2 (6 bases). Trimming removed 3 bases at V and 5 bases at J, with 14 bases between. CDR3 size: 13 residues. Germline CDR1 and CDR2: SQVTM and ANQGSEA. CDR3 nucleotides: TGCAGCGTTGAGGGTCGGGGAGGCCACGAGCAGTACTTC. Its translation: CSVEGRGGHEQYF.

This chain connects TRBV29-1 to TRBJ1-5; D may be TRBD1 (5 bases). This CDR3 spans 11 amino acids. Per the germline V gene, CDR1 is SQVTM and CDR2 is ANQGSEA. CDR3 amino acids: CRGDGYQPQHF. CDR3 coding DNA: TGCAGAGGGGACGGGTATCAGCCCCAGCATTTT. Full variable domain (missing parts from reference TRBV29-1 and TRBJ1-5): SAVISQKPSRDICQRGTSLTIQCQVDSQVTMMFWYRQQPGQSLTLIATANQGSEATYESGFVIDKFPISRPNLTFSTLTVSNMSPEDSSIYLCRGDGYQPQHFGDGTRLSIL.

This clonotype was counted a single time. The chain is built from TRBV7-8 and TRBJ1-5, with 8 bases that match TRBD1. The CDR3 extends over 15 amino acids. Germline assignment: CDR1 SGHVS and CDR2 FQNEAQ. The J segment lost 5 bases and the V segment lost 5 bases, leaving 8 bases of the junction unmatched. The CDR3 loop reads CASSDGTGVYQPQHF. CDR3 bases: TGTGCCAGCAGCGACGGGACAGGCGTATATCAGCCCCAGCATTTT.

This clonotype was observed a handful of times. The chain couples TRBV7-2 to TRBJ1-2, with D possibly being TRBD1 (5 bases). V was trimmed by 8 bases and J by 0 bases, leaving 10 bases between them. CDR3 length: 13 residues. Germline-derived CDR1 and CDR2 are SGHTA and FQGNSA. CDR3 sequence (DNA): TGTGCCAGCTCGACAGAGACTAACTATGGCTACACCTTC. This codes for CASSTETNYGYTF.

This clonotype has at least ten counts. The rearrangement uses TRBV20-1 and TRBJ1-5; D is uncertain. Germline CDR1 reads DFQATT; CDR2 reads SNEGSKA (reference sequence). The length of the CDR3 is 13 residues. V lost 1 base and J 4 bases, leaving 8 bases between the germline ends. The CDR3 DNA reads TGCAGTGCTAGAGGCCGGTTAAATCAGCCCCAGCATTTT. Translation gives CSARGRLNQPQHF.

This chain joins TRBV29-1 and TRBJ1-2, with D perhaps TRBD1 (5 bases). V was trimmed by 8 bases and J by 5 bases, leaving 18 bases between them. The CDR3 runs 13 residues. The V gene's germline CDR1 is SQVTM and CDR2 ANQGSEA. The CDR3 region has the DNA TGCAGCCTTATGAACCCGGGGCTGTATGGCTACACCTTC. Amino acids: CSLMNPGLYGYTF.

The chain uses TRBV20-1 and TRBJ2-2, with 7 bases matching TRBD1. The CDR3 has 18 amino acids. V gave up 1 base and J gave up 1 base; unmatched junction bases: 12. Germline V gene lookup returns CDR1 DFQATT and CDR2 SNEGSKA (reference sequence). CDR3 amino acids: CSARALLPGQMNTGELFF. In nucleotides, the CDR3 is TGCAGTGCTAGAGCCCTCCTTCCGGGACAGATGAACACCGGGGAGCTGTTTTTT.

This clonotype was seen many times. As DNA, the CDR3 is TGTGCCAGCAGGATGGATGGGGGCCTCAATCAGCCCCAGCATTTT. It encodes CASRMDGGLNQPQHF. The chain carries TRBV2 and TRBJ1-5; tentatively, D is TRBD1 (6 bases). Germline lookup yields CDR1 SNHLY and CDR2 FYNNEI. Trimming left V 6 bases short and J 3 bases short, with 15 bases between. The CDR3 covers 15 residues. Complete variable domain (other parts from reference TRBV2 and TRBJ1-5): EPEVTQTPSHQVTQMGQEVILRCVPISNHLYFYWYRQILGQKVEFLVSFYNNEISEKSEIFDDQFSVERPDGSNFTLKIRSTKLEDSAMYFCASRMDGGLNQPQHFGDGTRLSIL.

In its sample, this clonotype was seen many times. The gene calls are TRBV15 and TRBJ1-5; TRBD1 matches at 8 bases. V was clipped by 5 bases and J by 2 bases; unmatched bases: 5. Germline CDR1 and CDR2: LNHNV and YYDKDF (reference sequence). This CDR3 has 15 amino acids. This chain's CDR3 is CATSVTGGGNQPQHF. The CDR3 DNA follows: TGTGCCACCAGCGTCACAGGGGGAGGCAATCAGCCCCAGCATTTT.